Below are 16 T cell receptor beta chains sequenced from a single sample in a study of OX40 agonist ivuxolimab in advanced cancers. The library was prepared using the immunoSEQ multiplex PCR assay. Not all clones reach the TCRdb copy of this immuneACCESS table, which keeps in-frame sequences only. Checked studies attribute under half of the gap to unresolved V genes and leave the rest unexplained. For this sample there are over 55,000 clones; around 81% appear just once. The ten most abundant clones make up around 8.2% of the sample. The source material was CD4+ or CD8+ T cells sorted from blood, sampled in a trial of the OX40 agonist ivuxolimab. The receptors here all came from an adult with an advanced solid tumor such as melanoma, head and neck, liver or kidney cancer.

J is TRBJ1-2 and V is TRBV6-5, with 9 nucleotides matching TRBD1. J gave up 7 bases and V 8 bases, and 11 bases lay outside the gene matches. Germline V gene lookup returns CDR1 MNHEY and CDR2 SVGAGI. The CDR3 is 14 amino acids. CDR3 in DNA: TGTGCCAGCGGCCACCCGGACAGGGGCTTTGGCTACACCTTC. Residues: CASGHPDRGFGYTF.

The rearrangement uses TRBV5-8 and TRBJ2-1, with D possibly TRBD2 on 6 matching bases. This CDR3 has 15 residues. Deletions cut 4 bases from V and 6 bases from J, with 17 bases between. Germline CDR1 and CDR2: SGHTS and YDEGEE. The CDR3 sequence is CASSPPGEAGNEQFF. For the CDR3, the DNA is TGTGCCAGCAGCCCCCCTGGGGAGGCAGGCAATGAGCAGTTCTTC.

This chain joins TRBV7-9 and TRBJ2-7; D possibly matches TRBD1 or TRBD2 (5 bases each). The CDR3 runs to 13 residues. Germline CDR1 reads SEHNR; CDR2 reads FQNEAQ (reference sequence). V was trimmed by 1 base and J by 6 bases, leaving 10 bases between them. CDR3 DNA sequence: TGTGCCAGCAGCTTAGATCGGGACGCCGAGCAGTACTTC. Its translation is CASSLDRDAEQYF.

The chain joins TRBV7-3 to TRBJ2-2, with 9 bases lining up with TRBD1. CDR1 and CDR2 from the germline V gene are SGHTA and FQGTGA. The V gene end was trimmed by 5 bases and the J gene end by 7 bases; junction bases not matched to a gene: 8. The CDR3 covers 15 residues. The CDR3, as DNA: TGTGCCAGCAGCGCCTGGACAGGGGCCGGCGGGGAGCTGTTTTTT. Its protein product is CASSAWTGAGGELFF.

This chain joins TRBV28 and TRBJ1-1, with D possibly matching TRBD1 (6 bases). Germline CDR1 MDHEN, CDR2 SYDVKM. The length of the CDR3 is 18 residues. V lost 5 bases to trimming and J lost 4 bases, with 26 bases between them. CDR3 sequence reads: CASSRYLRQRGRGTEAFF. The CDR3, as DNA: TGTGCCAGCAGTCGATACTTACGACAGAGGGGCAGGGGCACTGAAGCTTTCTTT.

V usage is TRBV28 and J usage is TRBJ2-3, with TRBD2 matching 8 bases. The V segment lost 5 bases and the J segment 1 base; nucleotides outside the gene matches: 8. The CDR3 runs 16 residues. Germline V gives CDR1 MDHEN, CDR2 SYDVKM. The CDR3 loop reads CASSALGLGRTDTQYF. CDR3 nucleotide sequence: TGTGCCAGCAGTGCCCTGGGACTAGGGCGCACAGATACGCAGTATTTT.

V and J are TRBV7-2 and TRBJ2-7; no clear D gene. The V gene's germline CDR1 is SGHTA and CDR2 FQGNSA. The CDR3 length is 9 residues. V lost 4 bases and J 5 bases, leaving 0 bases between the germline ends. CDR3 residues: CASSYEQYV. Here the CDR3 DNA reads TGTGCCAGCAGCTACGAGCAGTACGTC.

The chain links TRBV7-3 to TRBJ2-5; D possibly corresponds to TRBD2 (6 bases). V gave up 3 bases and J gave up 1 base, with 12 bases separating them. CDR1 is SGHTA and CDR2 is FQGTGA in the germline V gene. The CDR3 totals 15 residues. The CDR3, as DNA: TGTGCCAGCAGCTTGGGCGGGGTCGGCCAAGAGACCCAGTACTTC. It specifies CASSLGGVGQETQYF.

The V call is TRBV18, the J call TRBJ2-1; 7 bases are a match to TRBD2. The V segment lost 6 bases and the J segment 9 bases; nucleotides outside the gene matches: 11. Germline V gene lookup returns CDR1 KGHSH and CDR2 LQKENI. The CDR3 contains 14 residues. CDR3 region: CASSPGAERGEQFF. CDR3 nucleotides: TGTGCCAGCTCCCCCGGGGCGGAGCGGGGTGAGCAGTTCTTC. Full variable domain (rest looked up from reference TRBV18 and TRBJ2-1): NAGVMQNPRHLVRRRGQEARLRCSPMKGHSHVYWYRQLPEEGLKFMVYLQKENIIDESGMPKERFSAEFPKEGPSILRIQQVVRGDSAAYFCASSPGAERGEQFFGPGTRLTVL.

V and J are TRBV23-1 and TRBJ2-5, with D uncertain. TRBV23-1 is reported as an ORF; its role is uncertain. The CDR3 loop spans 15 amino acids. Trimming left V 0 bases short and J 0 bases short, with 8 bases between. DNA for the CDR3: TGCGCCAGCAGTCAATCGGGCAGGTACCAAGAGACCCAGTACTTC. Translating gives CASSQSGRYQETQYF.

The chain joins TRBV5-1 to TRBJ2-1, with D uncertain. The germline CDR1 and CDR2 sequences are SGHRS and YFSETQ. Trimming left V 3 bases short and J 0 bases short, with 13 bases between. The CDR3 spans 16 residues. DNA for the CDR3: TGCGCCAGCAGCTCTATGGGTATAGCCTCCTACAATGAGCAGTTCTTC. It translates to CASSSMGIASYNEQFF.

The rearrangement uses TRBV6-1 and TRBJ2-7; D gene unclear. Germline assignment: CDR1 MNHNS and CDR2 SASEGT. This CDR3 spans 15 amino acids. The V end lost 0 bases, the J end lost 0 bases, and 9 bases lay between the germline ends. The CDR3 DNA reads as TGTGCCAGCAGTGAAGCCTTTAGGAGCTCCTACGAGCAGTACGTC. It is translated as CASSEAFRSSYEQYV.

The V call is TRBV5-1, the J call TRBJ2-5, with D possibly matching TRBD1 (5 bases). Trimming stripped 4 bases from V and 1 base from J, with 8 bases between. The germline gives CDR1 SGHRS, CDR2 YFSETQ. The length of the CDR3 is 13 residues. The CDR3 nucleotides read TGCGCCAGCAGCAGGGGAATCCAAGAGACCCAGTACTTC. Translated, it gives CASSRGIQETQYF.

The rearrangement joins TRBV11-3 to TRBJ2-7, with 8 bases lining up with TRBD2. This CDR3 spans 14 amino acids. V lost 5 bases, J lost 6 bases, and 9 bases stayed unmatched. Germline values: CDR1 SGHNT, CDR2 YENEEA. The CDR3 sequence: CASSPGLATGEQYF. CDR3 nucleotide sequence: TGTGCCAGCAGCCCAGGACTAGCTACGGGCGAGCAGTACTTC.

The chain is built from TRBV15 and TRBJ2-3; no reliable D call. From germline, CDR1 is LNHNV and CDR2 YYDKDF (reference sequence). The CDR3 has 16 amino acids. With 3 bases removed from V and 1 base from J, the gap between germline ends came to 14 bases. CDR3 DNA: TGTGCCACCAGCAGTCTGCGACAAGCAGGCACAGATACGCAGTATTTT. Encoded protein: CATSSLRQAGTDTQYF.

J is TRBJ2-7 and V is TRBV27; 11 nucleotides line up with TRBD1. From germline, CDR1 is MNHEY and CDR2 SMNVEV (reference sequence). The CDR3 sequence is 15 residues long. V was clipped by 2 bases and J by 3 bases; unmatched bases: 3. The CDR3 protein is CASSLKGQGGYEQYV. The CDR3 DNA follows: TGTGCCAGCAGTTTAAAGGGACAGGGGGGCTACGAGCAGTACGTC.